This TCR beta chain emerged from a study of OX40 agonist ivuxolimab in advanced cancers. Trimming took 3 bases from V and 0 from J; bases not matched to a gene: 11. Germline V CDR1 and CDR2: LNHDA, SQIVND (reference sequence). The CDR3 has 18 amino acids. This table comes from immunoSEQ multiplex PCR, and its TCRdb copy is limited to in-frame clones, with some not included. The data hold about 100,000 clones, with 80% to 90% observed a single time. Sequenced here: CD4+ or CD8+ T cells sorted from blood, sampled in a trial of the OX40 agonist ivuxolimab. The clonotype originates from an adult with an advanced solid tumor such as melanoma, head and neck, liver or kidney cancer. The V and J genes are TRBV19 and TRBJ2-1; 7 nucleotides agree with TRBD2. CDR3 in amino acids: CASSIDTGLRSSYNEQFF. The CDR3 region has the DNA TGTGCCAGTAGTATTGACACGGGACTACGGAGCTCCTACAATGAGCAGTTCTTC. The full variable domain, its missing parts supplied by reference TRBV19 and TRBJ2-1, is DGGITQSPKYLFRKEGQNVTLSCEQNLNHDAMYWYRQDPGQGLRLIYYSQIVNDFQKGDIAEGYSVSREKKESFPLTVTSAQKNPTAFYLCASSIDTGLRSSYNEQFFGPGTRLTVL.